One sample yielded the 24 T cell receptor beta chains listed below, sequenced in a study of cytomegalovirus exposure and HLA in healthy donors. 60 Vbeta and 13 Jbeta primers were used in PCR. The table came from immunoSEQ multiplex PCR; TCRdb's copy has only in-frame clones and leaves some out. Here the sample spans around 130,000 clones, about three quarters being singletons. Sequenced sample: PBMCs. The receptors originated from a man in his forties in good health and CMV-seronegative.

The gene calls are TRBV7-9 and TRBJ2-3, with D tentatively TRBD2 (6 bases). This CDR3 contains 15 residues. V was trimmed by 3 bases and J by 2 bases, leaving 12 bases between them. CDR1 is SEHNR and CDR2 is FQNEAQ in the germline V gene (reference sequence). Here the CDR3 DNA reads TGTGCCAGCAGCTTCGGAGGGATTAACACAGATACGCAGTATTTT. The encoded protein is CASSFGGINTDTQYF.

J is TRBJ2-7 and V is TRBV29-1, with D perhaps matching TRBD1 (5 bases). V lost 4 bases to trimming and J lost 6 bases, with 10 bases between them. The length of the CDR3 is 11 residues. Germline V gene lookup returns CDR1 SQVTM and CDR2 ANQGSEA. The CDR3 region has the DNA TGCAGCGTTGTAGGGCAGGGCGAGCAGTACTTC. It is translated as CSVVGQGEQYF.

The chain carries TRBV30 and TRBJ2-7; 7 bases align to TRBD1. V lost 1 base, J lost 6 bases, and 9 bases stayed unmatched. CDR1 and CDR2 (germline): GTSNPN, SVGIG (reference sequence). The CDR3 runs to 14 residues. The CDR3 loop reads CAWSAPYRGPEQYF. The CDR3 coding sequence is TGTGCCTGGAGTGCACCGTACAGGGGCCCCGAGCAGTACTTC.

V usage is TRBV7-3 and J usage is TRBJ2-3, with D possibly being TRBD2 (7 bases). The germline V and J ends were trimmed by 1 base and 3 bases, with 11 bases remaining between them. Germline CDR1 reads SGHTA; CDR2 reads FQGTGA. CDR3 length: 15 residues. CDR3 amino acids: CASSLMAGATDTQYF. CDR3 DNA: TGTGCCAGCAGCTTAATGGCGGGGGCAACAGATACGCAGTATTTT.

CDR3 protein: CASSPRDYSYNEQFF. The CDR3 DNA reads TGTGCCAGCAGTCCCCGGGACTACTCCTACAATGAGCAGTTCTTC. The chain uses TRBV27 and TRBJ2-1, with 7 bases fitting TRBD2. The CDR3 is made up of 15 amino acids. V was pared by 5 bases and J by 0 bases, with 4 bases of the junction left unmatched. Looked up from germline, CDR1 is MNHEY and CDR2 is SMNVEV (reference sequence).

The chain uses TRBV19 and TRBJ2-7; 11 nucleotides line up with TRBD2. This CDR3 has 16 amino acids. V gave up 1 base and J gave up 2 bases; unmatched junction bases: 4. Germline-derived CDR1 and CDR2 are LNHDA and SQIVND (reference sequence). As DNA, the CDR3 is TGTGCCAGTAGTATAGGGCTAGCGGGAGGCGCCTACGAGCAGTACTTC. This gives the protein CASSIGLAGGAYEQYF.

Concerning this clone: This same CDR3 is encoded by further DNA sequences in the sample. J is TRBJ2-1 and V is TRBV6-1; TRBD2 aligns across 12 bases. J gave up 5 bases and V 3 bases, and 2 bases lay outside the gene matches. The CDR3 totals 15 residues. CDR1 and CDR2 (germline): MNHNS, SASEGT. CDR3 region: CASSETSGSHNEQFF. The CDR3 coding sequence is TGTGCCAGCAGTGAGACTAGCGGGAGCCACAATGAGCAGTTCTTC.

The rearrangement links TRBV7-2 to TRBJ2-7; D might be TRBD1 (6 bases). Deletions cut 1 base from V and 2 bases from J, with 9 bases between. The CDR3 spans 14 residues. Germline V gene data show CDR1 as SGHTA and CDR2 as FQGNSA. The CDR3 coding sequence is TGTGCCAGCAGCTTAGGACAGGACCCCTACGAGCAGTACTTC. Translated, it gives CASSLGQDPYEQYF.

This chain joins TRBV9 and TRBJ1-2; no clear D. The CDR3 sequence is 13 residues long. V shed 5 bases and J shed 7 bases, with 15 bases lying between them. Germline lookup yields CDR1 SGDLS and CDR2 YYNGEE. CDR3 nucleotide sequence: TGTGCCAGCAGGGAGGGCGGCGAAGGTGGCTACACCTTC. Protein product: CASREGGEGGYTF.

CDR3 DNA: TGTGCCAGCAGCCAAGTTGCGGCAGATACGCAGTATTTT. Amino acid sequence: CASSQVAADTQYF. The rearrangement uses TRBV4-2 and TRBJ2-3; D is unresolved. Germline values: CDR1 LGHNA, CDR2 YNFKEQ. Trimming left V 1 base short and J 4 bases short, with 6 bases between. The CDR3 runs 13 residues.

DNA for the CDR3: TGTGCCAGCAGCCAAGGGAGCGACGAGCAGTACTTC. It encodes CASSQGSDEQYF. The genes are TRBV7-9 and TRBJ2-7; D possibly corresponds to TRBD2 (5 bases). There are 12 residues in the CDR3. The germline CDR1 and CDR2 sequences are SEHNR and FQNEAQ (reference sequence). Trimming took 5 bases from V and 5 from J, leaving 10 bases between them.

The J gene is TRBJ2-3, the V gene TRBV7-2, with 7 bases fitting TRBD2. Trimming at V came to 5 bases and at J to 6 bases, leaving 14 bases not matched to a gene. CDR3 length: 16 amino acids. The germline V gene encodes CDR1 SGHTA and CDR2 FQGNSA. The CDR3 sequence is CASSDPSSGVSDTQYF. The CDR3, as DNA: TGTGCCAGCAGCGACCCATCCAGCGGGGTTTCCGATACGCAGTATTTT.

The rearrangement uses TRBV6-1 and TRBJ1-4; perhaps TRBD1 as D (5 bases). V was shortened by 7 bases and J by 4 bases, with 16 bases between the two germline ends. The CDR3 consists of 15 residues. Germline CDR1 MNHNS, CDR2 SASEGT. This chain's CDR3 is CASKRKGNHNEKLFF. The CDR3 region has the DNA TGTGCCAGCAAAAGAAAGGGGAACCATAATGAAAAACTGTTTTTT.

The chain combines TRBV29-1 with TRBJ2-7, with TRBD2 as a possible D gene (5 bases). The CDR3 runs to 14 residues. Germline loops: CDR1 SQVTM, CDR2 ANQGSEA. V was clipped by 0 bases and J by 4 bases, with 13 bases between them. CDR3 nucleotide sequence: TGCAGCGTTGAAGATAGGCACAGCGGTTACGAGCAGTACTTC. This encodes CSVEDRHSGYEQYF.

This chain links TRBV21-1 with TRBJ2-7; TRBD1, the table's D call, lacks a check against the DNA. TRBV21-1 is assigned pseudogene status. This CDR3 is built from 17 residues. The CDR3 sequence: CASSNWGETGGFYEQYF. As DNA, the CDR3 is TGTGCCAGCAGCAATTGGGGTGAGACAGGGGGATTCTACGAGCAGTACTTC.

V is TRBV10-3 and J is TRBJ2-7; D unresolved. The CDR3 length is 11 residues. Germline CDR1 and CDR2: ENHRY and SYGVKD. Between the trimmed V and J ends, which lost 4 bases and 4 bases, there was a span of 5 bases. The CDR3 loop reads CAISGIYEQYF. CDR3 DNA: TGTGCCATCAGTGGTATATACGAGCAGTACTTC.

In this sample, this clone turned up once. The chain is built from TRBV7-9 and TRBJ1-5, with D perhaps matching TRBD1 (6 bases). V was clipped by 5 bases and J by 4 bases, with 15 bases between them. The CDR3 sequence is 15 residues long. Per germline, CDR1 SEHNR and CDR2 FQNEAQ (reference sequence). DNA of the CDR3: TGTGCCAGCAGCCCTGACAGGTTAGGGAATCAGCCCCAGCATTTT. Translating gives CASSPDRLGNQPQHF. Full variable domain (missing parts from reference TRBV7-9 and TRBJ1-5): DTGVSQNPRHKITKRGQNVTFRCDPISEHNRLYWYRQTLGQGPEFLTYFQNEAQLEKSRLLSDRFSAERPKGSFSTLEIQRTEQGDSAMYLCASSPDRLGNQPQHFGDGTRLSIL.

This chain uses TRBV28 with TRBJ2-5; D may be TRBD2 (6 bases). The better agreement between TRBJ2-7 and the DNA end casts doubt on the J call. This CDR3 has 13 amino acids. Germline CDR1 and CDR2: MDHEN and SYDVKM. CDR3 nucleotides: TGTGCCAGCAGTATCTCCGCGGGGTACGAGCAGTACTTC. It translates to CASSISAGYEQYF.

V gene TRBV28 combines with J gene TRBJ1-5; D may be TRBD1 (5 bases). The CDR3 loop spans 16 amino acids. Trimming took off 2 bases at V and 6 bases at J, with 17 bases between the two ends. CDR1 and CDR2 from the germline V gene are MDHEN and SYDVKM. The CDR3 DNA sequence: TGTGCCAGCAGTTTAACCTCTGGGGGGATGTTTCAGCCCCAGCATTTT. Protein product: CASSLTSGGMFQPQHF. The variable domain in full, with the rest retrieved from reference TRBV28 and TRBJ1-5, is DVKVTQSSRYLVKRTGEKVFLECVQDMDHENMFWYRQDPGLGLRLIYFSYDVKMKEKGDIPEGYSVSREKKERFSLILESASTNQTSMYLCASSLTSGGMFQPQHFGDGTRLSIL.

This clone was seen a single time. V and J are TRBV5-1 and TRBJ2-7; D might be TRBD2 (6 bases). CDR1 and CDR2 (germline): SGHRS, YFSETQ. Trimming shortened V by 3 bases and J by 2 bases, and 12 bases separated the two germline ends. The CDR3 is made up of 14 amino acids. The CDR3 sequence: CASSWGDPTYEQYF. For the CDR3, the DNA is TGCGCCAGCAGCTGGGGGGACCCGACCTACGAGCAGTACTTC.

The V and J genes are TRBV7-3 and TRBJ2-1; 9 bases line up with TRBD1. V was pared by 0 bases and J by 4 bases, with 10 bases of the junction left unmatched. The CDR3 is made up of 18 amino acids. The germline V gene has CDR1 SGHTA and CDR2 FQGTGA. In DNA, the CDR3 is TGTGCCAGCAGCTTAACCCACCCCGGGACAGGGACTTACAATGAGCAGTTCTTC. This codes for CASSLTHPGTGTYNEQFF.

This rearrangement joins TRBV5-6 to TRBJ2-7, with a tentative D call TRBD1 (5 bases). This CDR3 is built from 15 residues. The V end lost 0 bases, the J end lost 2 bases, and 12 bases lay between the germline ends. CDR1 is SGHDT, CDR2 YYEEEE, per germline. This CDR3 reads CASSLARTPPYEQYF. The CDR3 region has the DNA TGTGCCAGCAGCTTGGCCCGGACACCTCCCTACGAGCAGTACTTC.

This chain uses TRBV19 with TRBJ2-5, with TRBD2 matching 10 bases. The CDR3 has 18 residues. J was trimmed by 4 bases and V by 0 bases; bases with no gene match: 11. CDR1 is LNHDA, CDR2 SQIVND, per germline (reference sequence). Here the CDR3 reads CASSIDPEREGPGETQYF. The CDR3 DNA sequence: TGTGCCAGTAGTATAGATCCAGAGCGGGAGGGCCCGGGAGAGACCCAGTACTTC.

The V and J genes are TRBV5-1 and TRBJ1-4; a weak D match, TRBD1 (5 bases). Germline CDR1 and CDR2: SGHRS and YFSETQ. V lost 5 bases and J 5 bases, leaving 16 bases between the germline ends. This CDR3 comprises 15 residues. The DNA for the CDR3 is TGCGCCAGCAGACGAGACAGCCTAGTGAATGAAAAACTGTTTTTT. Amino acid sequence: CASRRDSLVNEKLFF.